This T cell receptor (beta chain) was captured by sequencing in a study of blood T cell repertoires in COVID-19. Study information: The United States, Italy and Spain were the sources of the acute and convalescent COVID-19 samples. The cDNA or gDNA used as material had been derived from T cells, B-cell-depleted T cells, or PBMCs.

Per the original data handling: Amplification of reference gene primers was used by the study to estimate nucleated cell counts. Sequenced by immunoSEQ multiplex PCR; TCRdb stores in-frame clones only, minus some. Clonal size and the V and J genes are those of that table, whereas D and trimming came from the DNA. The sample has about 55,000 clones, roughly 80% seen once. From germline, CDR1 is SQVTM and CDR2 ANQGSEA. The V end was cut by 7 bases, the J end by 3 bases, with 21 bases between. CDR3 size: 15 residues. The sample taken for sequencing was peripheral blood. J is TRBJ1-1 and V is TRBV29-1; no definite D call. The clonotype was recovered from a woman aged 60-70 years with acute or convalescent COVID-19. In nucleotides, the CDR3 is TGCAGCGCAAAAAGAGGCCAGAATACGTACACTGAAGCTTTCTTT. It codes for CSAKRGQNTYTEAFF.